This paragraph covers one TCR beta chain sequence. This table comes from immunoSEQ multiplex PCR, and its TCRdb copy is limited to in-frame clones, with some not included. The table has some 30,000 clones, around 87% seen once. This specimen comes from a study of PD-L1 blockade in urothelial cancer. Overall study: Bladder-origin urothelial cancer in males described most of the 29 patients.

Germline V CDR1 and CDR2: SGHDN, FVKESK. Trimming shortened V by 3 bases and J by 2 bases, and 11 bases separated the two germline ends. The length of the CDR3 is 14 residues. The specimen was PBMCs, collected around atezolizumab (anti-PD-L1) treatment. The V call is TRBV14, the J call TRBJ2-7, with a tentative D call TRBD1 (5 bases). The TCR comes from a man aged 45-65 years with urothelial cancer. CDR3 DNA sequence: TGTGCCAGCAGCCAGATAGGGGCGGCCTACGAGCAGTACTTC. Its protein is CASSQIGAAYEQYF.